This is a list of T cell receptor beta chains from one sample in a study of cytotoxic CD8 clonotypes in ibrutinib-treated CLL. TCRdb's table, derived via immunoSEQ multiplex PCR, lists solely in-frame clones and lacks some. The sample holds around 330,000 clones, 67% seen once. The sequencing used PBMCs, collected after 36 months of ibrutinib treatment. The receptors derive from a human donor with chronic lymphocytic leukemia. The conserved cysteine and the conserved F or W are not part of the CDR3 here. The order of the fields is J gene, V gene, CDR3 protein.

j_call: TRBJ1-2
v_call: TRBV29-1
cdr3_aa: SVEYTGRGYGYT

j_call: TRBJ2-5
v_call: TRBV10-2
cdr3_aa: ASMRVLAKKETQY

j_call: TRBJ1-5
v_call: TRBV6-1
cdr3_aa: ASSELLGSQAQH

j_call: TRBJ1-1
v_call: TRBV14
cdr3_aa: ASSQDRGITEAF

j_call: TRBJ2-6
v_call: TRBV30
cdr3_aa: AWRLPDSGANVLT

j_call: TRBJ2-3
v_call: TRBV15
cdr3_aa: ATSKRREVDTQY

j_call: TRBJ2-5
v_call: TRBV10-3
cdr3_aa: AISESLGGRGETQY

j_call: TRBJ2-1
v_call: TRBV6-6
cdr3_aa: ASSYSSPGPHNEQF

j_call: TRBJ2-5
v_call: TRBV7-2
cdr3_aa: ASSIGTGVETQY

j_call: TRBJ2-3
v_call: TRBV21-1
cdr3_aa: ASSHQVRHRGRIDTQY

j_call: TRBJ2-1
v_call: TRBV10-1
cdr3_aa: ASSGDYGEQF

j_call: TRBJ2-3
v_call: TRBV6-4
cdr3_aa: ASSDSMGTDTQY

j_call: TRBJ2-7
v_call: TRBV27
cdr3_aa: ASSPSAAYEQY

j_call: TRBJ2-2
v_call: TRBV11-2
cdr3_aa: ASNNGGTGYTGELF

j_call: TRBJ1-6
v_call: TRBV27
cdr3_aa: ASSDRQGRSSPLH

j_call: TRBJ1-5
v_call: TRBV7-3
cdr3_aa: ASSLDTLQPQH

j_call: TRBJ2-5
v_call: TRBV7-6
cdr3_aa: ASSLERQGLGETQY

j_call: TRBJ2-7
v_call: TRBV28
cdr3_aa: ASSLRVAAYEQY

j_call: TRBJ1-4
v_call: TRBV6-5
cdr3_aa: ASSRDRANEKLF

j_call: TRBJ1-3
v_call: TRBV9
cdr3_aa: ASSVADGPGNTIY

j_call: TRBJ2-3
v_call: TRBV7-3
cdr3_aa: ASSLQGPGDTQY

j_call: TRBJ2-2
v_call: TRBV23-1
cdr3_aa: ASSLRDTSGTGELF

j_call: TRBJ2-1
v_call: TRBV14
cdr3_aa: ASSHPRVSDNEQF

j_call: TRBJ2-7
v_call: TRBV10-2
cdr3_aa: ASSETGESEQY

j_call: TRBJ2-3
v_call: TRBV5-1
cdr3_aa: ASSWRSGETQY

j_call: TRBJ2-3
v_call: TRBV27
cdr3_aa: ASRAAVLDTQY

j_call: TRBJ2-7
v_call: TRBV27
cdr3_aa: ASSLRINYEQY

j_call: TRBJ2-2
v_call: TRBV10-3
cdr3_aa: AISDAAGVNTGELF